The T cell receptor (beta chain) under discussion was sequenced for a study of beta chain features in type 1 diabetes. Study findings and constraints: Type 1 diabetes patients showed a moderate but significant shortening of TCRB CDR3s in all four CD4+ subsets. PCR, the amplification step, might favor shorter templates, equally in patients and controls. A definitive answer on HLA type influencing TCRB rearrangement was not reached here.

The germline V gene has CDR1 SGHVS and CDR2 FQNEAQ. The CDR3 spans 14 residues. Trimming removed 1 base from V and 7 bases from J, with 11 bases in between. Expressed TCRB transcripts were sequenced because the entire RNA isolate underwent reverse transcription. Clones were read by immunoSEQ multiplex PCR, and TCRdb kept only the in-frame ones, dropping some. Of some 640,000 clones in the sample, more than 12% were seen once. For this clone: The antigen is undetermined.

V and J are TRBV7-8 and TRBJ1-5; D perhaps matches TRBD1 (5 bases). The sequence came from a man younger than 35 with type 1 diabetes. Sequencing was done on a sample of naive CD4+ T cells from blood. The CDR3 DNA follows: TGTGCCAGCAGCTTAGGGGACTCGAGGCAGCCCCAGCATTTT. Protein product: CASSLGDSRQPQHF. Full variable domain (remainder filled in from reference TRBV7-8 and TRBJ1-5): GAGVSQSPRYKVAKRGQDVALRCDPISGHVSLFWYQQALGQGPEFLTYFQNEAQLDKSGLPSDRFFAERPEGSVSTLKIQRTQQEDSAVYLCASSLGDSRQPQHFGDGTRLSIL.